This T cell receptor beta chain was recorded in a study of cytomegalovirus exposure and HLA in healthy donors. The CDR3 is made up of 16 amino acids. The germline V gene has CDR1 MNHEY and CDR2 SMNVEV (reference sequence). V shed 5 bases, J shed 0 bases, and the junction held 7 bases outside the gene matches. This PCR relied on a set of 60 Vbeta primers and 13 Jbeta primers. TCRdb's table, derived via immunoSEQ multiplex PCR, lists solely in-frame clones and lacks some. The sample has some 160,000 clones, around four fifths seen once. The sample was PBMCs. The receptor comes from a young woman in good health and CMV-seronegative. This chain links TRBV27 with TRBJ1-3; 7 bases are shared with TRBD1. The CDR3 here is CASSPLTGVSGNTIYF. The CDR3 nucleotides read TGTGCCAGCAGTCCACTAACAGGGGTCTCTGGAAACACCATATATTTT.